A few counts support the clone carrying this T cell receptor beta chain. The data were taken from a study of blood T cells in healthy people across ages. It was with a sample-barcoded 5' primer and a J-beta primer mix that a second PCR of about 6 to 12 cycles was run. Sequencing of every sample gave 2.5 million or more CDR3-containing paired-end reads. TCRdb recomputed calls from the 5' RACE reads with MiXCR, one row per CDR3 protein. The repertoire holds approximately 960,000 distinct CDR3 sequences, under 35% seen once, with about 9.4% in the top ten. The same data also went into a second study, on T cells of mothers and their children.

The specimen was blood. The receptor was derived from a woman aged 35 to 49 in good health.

The CDR3: CASSDRYGYTF. CDR3 in DNA: TGTGCCAGCAGCGACCGCTATGGCTACACCTTC. The chain uses TRBV12-3 or TRBV12-4 and TRBJ1-2, with no clear D. There are 11 residues in the CDR3. V lost 6 bases to trimming and J lost 4 bases, with 6 bases between them.